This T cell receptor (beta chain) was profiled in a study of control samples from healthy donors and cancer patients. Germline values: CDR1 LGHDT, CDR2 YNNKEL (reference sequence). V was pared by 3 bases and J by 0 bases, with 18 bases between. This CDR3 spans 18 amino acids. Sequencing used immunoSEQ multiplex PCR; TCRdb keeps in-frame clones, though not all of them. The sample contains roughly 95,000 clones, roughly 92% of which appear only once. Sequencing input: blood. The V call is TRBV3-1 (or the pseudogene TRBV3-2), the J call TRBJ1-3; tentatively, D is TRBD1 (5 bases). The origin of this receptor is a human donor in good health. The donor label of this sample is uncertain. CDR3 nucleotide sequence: TGTGCCAGCAGCCAGGTCTTCCCCGGGACCTCCTCTGGAAACACCATATATTTT. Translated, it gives CASSQVFPGTSSGNTIYF.